A selection of T cell receptor beta chains follows, all from one sample in a study of shared clonotypes between healthy human individuals. Sequenced by immunoSEQ multiplex PCR; TCRdb stores in-frame clones only, minus some. The data hold under 700,000 clones, with 85% to 95% observed a single time. Sequencing was performed on naive CD8+ T cells sorted from blood. These receptors came from a woman under 40 in good health. Each CDR3 is given with its conserved first and last residue. The D gene is left open where the match is weak. Some rows have no size entry. The others give once, few or many, or a class for an expanded clone.

>TRBV27|once|TRBJ2-7|-
TGTGCCAGCAGTTGGGGGGAGCGCCCCTACGAGCAGTACTTC
CASSWGERPYEQYF
>TRBV9|once|TRBJ1-1|-
TGTGCCAGCAGCTCAGAGGGGGATCCTGAAGCTTTCTTT
CASSSEGDPEAFF
>TRBV5-1|-|TRBJ2-5|-
TGCGCCAGCAGCTATCGGGAGAGCATTCAAGAGACCCAGTACTTC
CASSYRESIQETQYF
>TRBV11-2|-|TRBJ2-7|TRBD1
TGTGCCAGCAGCTTAGTTTTGGACAGGGTATACGAGCAGTACTTC
CASSLVLDRVYEQYF
>TRBV2|-|TRBJ1-6|-
TGTGCCAGCAGTGATTGGGGGCACGGTCTAGATTCACCCCTCCACTTT
CASSDWGHGLDSPLHF
>TRBV5-4|-|TRBJ2-1|TRBD1
TGTGCCAGCAGCCAAGACAGGGGTCCGCATGATGAGCAGTTCTTC
CASSQDRGPHDEQFF
>TRBV5-8|once|TRBJ2-7|-
TGTGCCAGCAGTTCGGCGACGGGTGGGCCCTCCTACGAGCAGTACTTC
CASSSATGGPSYEQYF
>TRBV7-8|-|TRBJ2-7|-
TGTGCCAGCAGCTTAGCAGGAGGTCCAGGGTCCTACGAGCAGTACTTC
CASSLAGGPGSYEQYF
>TRBV5-1|-|TRBJ2-1|TRBD1
TGCGCCAGCAGCTTGGTAGGGGGCAGTTACAATGAGCAGTTCTTC
CASSLVGGSYNEQFF
>TRBV5-6|-|TRBJ2-3|-
TGTGCCAGCAGCCCAGAAATGGGGGGCGGCGCAGATACGCAGTATTTT
CASSPEMGGGADTQYF
>TRBV6-1|-|TRBJ1-3|TRBD1
TGTGCCAGCAGTGAAAGGGGAGGGCAGGGGGCTGGAAACACCATATATTTT
CASSERGGQGAGNTIYF
>TRBV28|-|TRBJ2-5|TRBD2
TGTGCCAGCAGTTTAACTAGCGGGAGCCAAGAGACCCAGTACTTC
CASSLTSGSQETQYF
>TRBV6-1|-|TRBJ2-2|TRBD1
TGTGCCAGCAGCGAAGACAGGGTTCTTGAGGAGGAGCTGTTTTTT
CASSEDRVLEEELFF
>TRBV28|-|TRBJ2-7|TRBD2
TGTGCCAGCACCCTTGAGGGCGGGAGGACATACGAGCAGTACTTC
CASTLEGGRTYEQYF
>TRBV11-2|-|TRBJ2-3|-
TGTGCCGGAAAAAAAGGGCGGGAAGGTTCAGATACGCAGTATTTT
CAGKKGREGSDTQYF
>TRBV7-2|-|TRBJ2-7|-
TGTGCCAGCAGCCAAAGACAGTACGAGCAGTACTTC
CASSQRQYEQYF
>TRBV15|-|TRBJ2-7|TRBD2
TGTGCCACCAGGGTATTAGGACTAGCGGGATCCTACGAGCAGTACTTC
CATRVLGLAGSYEQYF
>TRBV4-1|-|TRBJ2-2|-
TGCGCCAGCAGCCAGAGAGCCCAGACTGAGAACACCGGGGAGCTGTTTTTT
CASSQRAQTENTGELFF
>TRBV18|few|TRBJ2-1|TRBD1
TGTGCCAGCTCACCGGGGACAGCTGAGCAGTTCTTC
CASSPGTAEQFF
>TRBV4-1|-|TRBJ1-4|TRBD1
TGCGCCAGCAGCCAAATATACCGGGACAGGGATGAAAAACTGTTTTTT
CASSQIYRDRDEKLFF
>TRBV29-1|-|TRBJ1-1|-
TGCAGCGTTGAAGATTGGGGAGGTCGGGCTTTCTTT
CSVEDWGGRAFF
>TRBV27|once|TRBJ2-1|TRBD2
TGTGCCAGCAGCCCGGGACTAGCCTCCTACAATGAGCAGTTCTTC
CASSPGLASYNEQFF